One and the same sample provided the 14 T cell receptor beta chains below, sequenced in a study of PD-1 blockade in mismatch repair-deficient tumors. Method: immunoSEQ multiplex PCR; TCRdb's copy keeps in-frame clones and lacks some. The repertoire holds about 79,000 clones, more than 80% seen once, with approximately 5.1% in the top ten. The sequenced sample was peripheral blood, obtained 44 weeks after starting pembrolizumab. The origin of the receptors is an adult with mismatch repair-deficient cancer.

CDR3 nucleotides: TGTGCCAGCAGTTTACCCCTCGCAGATACGCAGTATTTT. Translating gives CASSLPLADTQYF. This rearrangement joins TRBV27 to TRBJ2-3; D is uncertain. Germline CDR1 MNHEY, CDR2 SMNVEV (reference sequence). Trimming removed 2 bases from V and 4 bases from J, with 7 bases in between. This CDR3 has 13 amino acids.

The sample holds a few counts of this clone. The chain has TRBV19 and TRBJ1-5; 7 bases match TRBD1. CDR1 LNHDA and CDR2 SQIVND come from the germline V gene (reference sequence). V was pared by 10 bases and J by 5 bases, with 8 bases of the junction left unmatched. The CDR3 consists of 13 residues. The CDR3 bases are TGTGCCACCGGACAGGTGGATTATCAGCCCCAGCATTTT. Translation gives CATGQVDYQPQHF.

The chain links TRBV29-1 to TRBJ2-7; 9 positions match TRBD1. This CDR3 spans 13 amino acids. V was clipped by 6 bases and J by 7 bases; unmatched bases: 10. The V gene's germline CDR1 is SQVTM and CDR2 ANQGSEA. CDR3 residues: CSVPGQGVEEQYF. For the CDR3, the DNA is TGCAGCGTCCCGGGACAGGGAGTGGAGGAGCAGTACTTC.

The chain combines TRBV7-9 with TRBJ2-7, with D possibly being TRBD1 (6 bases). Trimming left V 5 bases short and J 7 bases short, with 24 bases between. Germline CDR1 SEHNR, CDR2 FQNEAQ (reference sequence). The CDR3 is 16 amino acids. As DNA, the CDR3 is TGTGCCAGCAGCACTGTGGGGGCAGGCCTTGGGGGAGAGCAGTACTTC. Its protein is CASSTVGAGLGGEQYF.

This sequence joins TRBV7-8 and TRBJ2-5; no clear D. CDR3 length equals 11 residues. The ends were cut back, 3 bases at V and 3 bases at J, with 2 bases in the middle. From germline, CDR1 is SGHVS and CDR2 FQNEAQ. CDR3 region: CASSFKETQYF. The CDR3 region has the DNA TGTGCCAGCAGCTTCAAAGAGACCCAGTACTTC.

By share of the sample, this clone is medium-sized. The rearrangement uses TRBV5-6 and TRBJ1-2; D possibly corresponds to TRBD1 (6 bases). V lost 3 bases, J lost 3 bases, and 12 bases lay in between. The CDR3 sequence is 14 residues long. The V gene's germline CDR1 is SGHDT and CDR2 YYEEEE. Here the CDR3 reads CASSSIGGDYGYTF. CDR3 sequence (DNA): TGTGCCAGCAGCTCCATAGGGGGGGACTATGGCTACACCTTC.

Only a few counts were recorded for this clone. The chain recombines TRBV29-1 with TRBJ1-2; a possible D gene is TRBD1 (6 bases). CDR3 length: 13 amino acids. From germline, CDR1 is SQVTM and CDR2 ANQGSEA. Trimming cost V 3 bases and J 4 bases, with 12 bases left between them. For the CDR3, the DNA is TGCAGCGTTGACGCGGCAGGGGCCTATGGCTACACCTTC. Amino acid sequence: CSVDAAGAYGYTF.

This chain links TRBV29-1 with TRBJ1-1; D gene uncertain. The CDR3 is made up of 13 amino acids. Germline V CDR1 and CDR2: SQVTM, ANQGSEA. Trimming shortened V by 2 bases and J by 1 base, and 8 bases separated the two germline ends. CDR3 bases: TGCAGCGTTGAAAGTCGCGGGAACACTGAAGCTTTCTTT. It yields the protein CSVESRGNTEAFF.

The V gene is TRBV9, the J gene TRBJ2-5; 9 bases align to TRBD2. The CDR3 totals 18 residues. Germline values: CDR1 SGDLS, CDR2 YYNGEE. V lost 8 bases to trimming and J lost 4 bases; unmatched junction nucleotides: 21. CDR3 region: CASSPTTAQREVRETQYF. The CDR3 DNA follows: TGTGCCAGTTCCCCTACGACGGCCCAGCGGGAGGTTAGAGAGACCCAGTACTTC.

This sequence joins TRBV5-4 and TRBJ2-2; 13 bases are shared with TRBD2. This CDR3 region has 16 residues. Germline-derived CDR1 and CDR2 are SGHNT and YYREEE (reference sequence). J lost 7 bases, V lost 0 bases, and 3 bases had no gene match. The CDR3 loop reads CASSLGLAGGGGELFF. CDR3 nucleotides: TGTGCCAGCAGCTTGGGACTAGCGGGAGGAGGCGGGGAGCTGTTTTTT.

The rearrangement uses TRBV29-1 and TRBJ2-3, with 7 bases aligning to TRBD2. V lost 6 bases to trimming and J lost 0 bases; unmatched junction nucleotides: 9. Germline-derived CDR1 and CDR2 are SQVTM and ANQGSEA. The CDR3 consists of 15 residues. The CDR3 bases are TGCAGCGTGGGGGGAGGGACGGCTAGCACAGATACGCAGTATTTT. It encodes CSVGGGTASTDTQYF.

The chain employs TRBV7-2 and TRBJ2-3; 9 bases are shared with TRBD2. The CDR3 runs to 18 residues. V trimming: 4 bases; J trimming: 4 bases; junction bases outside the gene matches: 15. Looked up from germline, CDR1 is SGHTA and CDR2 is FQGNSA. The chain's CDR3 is CASSSRGVAGGLADTQYF. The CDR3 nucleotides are TGTGCCAGCAGCTCCCGAGGCGTTGCGGGAGGGCTCGCAGATACGCAGTATTTT.

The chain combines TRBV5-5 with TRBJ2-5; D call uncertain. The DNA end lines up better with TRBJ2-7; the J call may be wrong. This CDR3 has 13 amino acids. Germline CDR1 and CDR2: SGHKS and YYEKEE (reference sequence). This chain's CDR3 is CASSAPTSYEQYF. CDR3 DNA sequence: TGTGCCAGCAGCGCCCCCACGTCCTACGAGCAGTACTTC.

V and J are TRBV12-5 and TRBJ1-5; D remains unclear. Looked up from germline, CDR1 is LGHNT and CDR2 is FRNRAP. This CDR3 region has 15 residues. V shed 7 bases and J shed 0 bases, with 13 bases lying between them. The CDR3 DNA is TGTGCTAGTGCCCCCCCACCGGATAGCAATCAGCCCCAGCATTTT. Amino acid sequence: CASAPPPDSNQPQHF.